The 12 T cell receptor beta chains listed next were all sequenced from one sample in a study of technical replicates of blood from a handful of donors. Sequenced by immunoSEQ multiplex PCR; TCRdb stores in-frame clones only, minus some. Seen here are tens of thousands of clones, 75% to 85% observed once, and the top ten hold roughly 3.7%. The sample consisted of PBMCs. These receptors all stem from a human donor in good health. Some clones in this sample may be carry-over from other donors' samples.

The V gene is TRBV11-2, the J gene TRBJ2-7; D unresolved. V was pared by 3 bases and J by 6 bases, with 9 bases between. The germline gives CDR1 SGHAT, CDR2 FQNNGV. This CDR3 region has 12 residues. The CDR3 DNA follows: TGTGCCAGCAGCTTGGAGTTGGGCGAGCAGTACTTC. Its translation: CASSLELGEQYF.

The CDR3 loop reads CASSFDAHGGEKLFF. The CDR3 nucleotides are TGTGCCAGCAGCTTTGATGCCCACGGGGGTGAAAAACTGTTTTTT. V gene TRBV5-5 combines with J gene TRBJ1-4, with a possible D match to TRBD1 (5 bases). The CDR3 covers 15 residues. Per germline, CDR1 SGHKS and CDR2 YYEKEE (reference sequence). Trimming took off 2 bases at V and 7 bases at J, with 15 bases between the two ends.

The rearrangement joins TRBV30 to TRBJ1-6, with 7 bases identical to TRBD1. This CDR3 spans 15 amino acids. Germline trimming cut 3 bases from V and 6 bases from J; bases unmatched to any gene: 8. Looked up from germline, CDR1 is GTSNPN and CDR2 is SVGIG (reference sequence). CDR3 DNA: TGTGCCTGGAGCCGTCCGGGACAGATTAATTCACCCCTCCACTTT. Protein: CAWSRPGQINSPLHF.

The chain carries TRBV7-2 and TRBJ2-2; TRBD2 matches at 10 bases. V shed 5 bases, J shed 4 bases, and the junction held 16 bases outside the gene matches. The CDR3 totals 19 residues. The germline CDR1 and CDR2 sequences are SGHTA and FQGNSA. The CDR3 bases are TGTGCCAGCAGCGCCCCAGGGTTTCTAGCGGGGGCGGGCACCGGGGAGCTGTTTTTT. This codes for CASSAPGFLAGAGTGELFF. The full variable domain, its missing parts supplied by reference TRBV7-2 and TRBJ2-2, is GAGVSQSPSNKVTEKGKDVELRCDPISGHTALYWYRQSLGQGLEFLIYFQGNSAPDKSGLPSDRFSAERTGGSVSTLTIQRTQQEDSAVYLCASSAPGFLAGAGTGELFFGEGSRLTVL.

This chain uses TRBV25-1 with TRBJ2-1; D is perhaps TRBD2 (6 bases). The V gene lost 0 bases and the J gene lost 9 bases, with 9 bases spanning the gap. Germline V gene data show CDR1 as MGHDK and CDR2 as SYGVNS. This CDR3 contains 13 residues. CDR3 sequence reads: CASSEYMGGEQFF. CDR3 in DNA: TGTGCCAGCAGTGAATATATGGGGGGTGAGCAGTTCTTC.

J is TRBJ2-3 and V is TRBV2, with a possible D match to TRBD2 (6 bases). Germline CDR1 SNHLY, CDR2 FYNNEI. Trimming stripped 3 bases from V and 4 bases from J, with 11 bases between. The CDR3 loop spans 14 amino acids. The CDR3 DNA is TGTGCCAGCAGTGAGGAGGGAAGGGCAGATACGCAGTATTTT. It translates to CASSEEGRADTQYF.

In nucleotides, the CDR3 is TGCGCCAGCAGCTTGACGGGACAGTACTCCTACGAGCAGTACTTC. Its protein product is CASSLTGQYSYEQYF. The chain joins TRBV5-1 to TRBJ2-7, with 7 positions matching TRBD1. The length of the CDR3 is 15 residues. Losses at the gene ends were 1 base for V and 0 bases for J; bases not matched to a gene: 4. CDR1 SGHRS and CDR2 YFSETQ come from the germline V gene. The full variable domain, its missing parts supplied by reference TRBV5-1 and TRBJ2-7, is KAGVTQTPRYLIKTRGQQVTLSCSPISGHRSVSWYQQTPGQGLQFLFEYFSETQRNKGNFPGRFSGRQFSNSRSEMNVSTLELGDSALYLCASSLTGQYSYEQYFGPGTRLTVT.

The chain has TRBV4-1 and TRBJ1-5, with no clear D. Deletions cut 0 bases from V and 1 base from J, with 10 bases between. The V gene's germline CDR1 is MGHRA and CDR2 YSYEKL. This CDR3 region has 16 residues. This CDR3 reads CASSQDPAGSNQPQHF. Written as DNA, the CDR3 is TGCGCCAGCAGCCAAGATCCCGCGGGGAGCAATCAGCCCCAGCATTTT.

In nucleotides, the CDR3 is TGTGCCTGGAAAGCGTCGGGCCAATGGGGAGCAGACGGTACAGATACGCAGTATTTT. It is translated as CAWKASGQWGADGTDTQYF. The chain has TRBV30 and TRBJ2-3; D may be TRBD2 (5 bases). V dropped 4 bases and J dropped 3 bases, with 29 bases sitting between them. The length of the CDR3 is 19 residues. Germline assignment: CDR1 GTSNPN and CDR2 SVGIG (reference sequence).

The genes are TRBV30 and TRBJ1-1; D remains ambiguous. V was cut by 0 bases and J by 1 base, with 15 bases left in between. The germline gives CDR1 GTSNPN, CDR2 SVGIG (reference sequence). The CDR3 has 16 residues. The CDR3 bases are TGTGCCTGGAGTGTACTAAGCTCAAACCCGAACACTGAAGCTTTCTTT. Its protein is CAWSVLSSNPNTEAFF.

V usage is TRBV6-5 and J usage is TRBJ1-1, with D tentatively TRBD1 (5 bases). Germline values: CDR1 MNHEY, CDR2 SVGAGI. V was shortened by 0 bases and J by 4 bases, with 15 bases between the two germline ends. This CDR3 is built from 16 residues. DNA for the CDR3: TGTGCCAGCAGTTACTCGCTCGGGGGAATAGGCACTGAAGCTTTCTTT. The encoded protein is CASSYSLGGIGTEAFF.

DNA of the CDR3: TGTGCCAGCAGCCAAGAGATCGGAGAACCCGGGGAGCTGTTTTTT. Its protein is CASSQEIGEPGELFF. The rearrangement uses TRBV4-2 and TRBJ2-2; D unclear. CDR3 size: 15 residues. V was pared by 0 bases and J by 6 bases, with 11 bases between. Germline loops: CDR1 LGHNA, CDR2 YNFKEQ.